This T cell receptor (beta chain) came from a study of read filtering for tumor transcriptome and immune sequencing. Study information: The cohort had some 16 men and 14 to 15 women aged roughly 47 to 90, mean around 63 years. IR-seq gave about 3.5 to 10.27 million TCR reads per sample; RNA-seq gave about 80 to 1273.

Study observations and caveats: Even smaller IR-seq throughput identified most shared clonotypes. Without single-read clonotypes, shared clonotype proportions correlated more between IR-seq and RNA-seq.

This clonotype was seen at least ten times. Antigen specificity is unknown. Molecular barcoded adaptors covering alpha/delta and beta/gamma chains were used on approximately 440 ng RNA. Each CDR3 protein gets one entry after TCRdb re-called the reads with MiXCR. Of roughly 130,000 distinct CDR3 sequences listed, over 10% were seen once; the top ten hold around 10%. Germline CDR1 LGHDT, CDR2 YNNKEL (reference sequence). V dropped 4 bases and J dropped 7 bases, with 13 bases sitting between them. The CDR3 is 14 amino acids. The chain combines TRBV3-1 with TRBJ2-2, with D possibly matching TRBD2 (5 bases). The TCR comes from a donor at least 40 years old with multiple myeloma. The sequenced material came from a population of CD138-negative cells sorted from bone marrow. The CDR3 reads CASSPREANGELFF. The CDR3 DNA sequence: TGTGCCAGCAGCCCGAGGGAAGCGAACGGGGAGCTGTTTTTT.